Listed here are 26 T cell receptor beta chains from one sample, sequenced in a study of T cell changes during pregnancy in multiple sclerosis. Clones were sequenced by immunoSEQ multiplex PCR, and TCRdb holds only the in-frame ones, with some missing. Among roughly 61,000 clones listed, roughly 94% were seen once. Sequencing used CD8+ T cells from peripheral blood mononuclear cells, obtained after pregnancy. Receptors were obtained from a female donor with multiple sclerosis, enrolled in a pregnancy study.

This chain links TRBV27 with TRBJ2-1; 14 bases match TRBD2. CDR3 length: 13 residues. With 8 bases clipped from V and 11 bases from J, the junction kept 5 bases outside the gene matches. Germline V lookup: CDR1 MNHEY, CDR2 SMNVEV (reference sequence). CDR3 loop: CASRTSGRRKQFF. For the CDR3, the DNA is TGTGCCAGCCGGACTAGCGGGAGGAGGAAGCAGTTCTTC.

The chain joins TRBV9 to TRBJ2-1; D gene unclear. The CDR3 has 15 residues. Germline V gives CDR1 SGDLS, CDR2 YYNGEE. Between the trimmed V and J ends, which lost 2 bases and 2 bases, there was a span of 11 bases. CDR3 nucleotide sequence: TGTGCCAGCAGCGTTCGAGAGGCCCCCTACAATGAGCAGTTCTTC. This encodes CASSVREAPYNEQFF.

The chain is built from TRBV6-6 and TRBJ2-3, with 9 bases fitting TRBD1. The CDR3 totals 15 residues. V shed 6 bases and J 2 bases; nucleotides not matched to a gene: 6. Germline V lookup: CDR1 MNHNY, CDR2 SVGAGI (reference sequence). CDR3 nucleotides: TGTGCCAGCAGCTCGGACAGGGGAAACACAGATACGCAGTATTTT. Translation gives CASSSDRGNTDTQYF.

The chain recombines TRBV19 with TRBJ2-1, with TRBD1 matching over 8 bases. The J segment lost 3 bases and the V segment lost 8 bases, leaving 6 bases of the junction unmatched. CDR1 and CDR2 from the germline V gene are LNHDA and SQIVND (reference sequence). The CDR3 loop spans 14 amino acids. The CDR3 DNA is TGTGCCAGTGCGACCGGGACAGGCTACAATGAGCAGTTCTTC. Its translation is CASATGTGYNEQFF.

The rearrangement joins TRBV27 to TRBJ2-7; 9 nucleotides line up with TRBD1. The CDR3 sequence is 14 residues long. With 6 bases clipped from V and 5 bases from J, the junction kept 8 bases outside the gene matches. Germline CDR1 MNHEY, CDR2 SMNVEV (reference sequence). The CDR3 sequence: CASRGQGGTNEQYF. CDR3 in DNA: TGTGCCAGCAGGGGACAGGGTGGGACCAACGAGCAGTACTTC.

This chain connects TRBV7-2 to TRBJ2-7; perhaps TRBD1 as D (6 bases). The V and J ends lost 1 base and 6 bases respectively, with 7 bases between them. Germline-derived CDR1 and CDR2 are SGHTA and FQGNSA. This CDR3 comprises 12 residues. The CDR3 region has the DNA TGTGCCAGCAGCTTAGGAGGGGGCGAGCAGTACTTC. It translates to CASSLGGGEQYF.

J is TRBJ1-2 and V is TRBV27; D call uncertain. Per germline, CDR1 MNHEY and CDR2 SMNVEV (reference sequence). With 2 bases removed from V and 2 bases from J, the gap between germline ends came to 6 bases. The CDR3 is 13 amino acids. In nucleotides, the CDR3 is TGTGCCAGCAGTTTACACGGGAACTATGGCTACACCTTC. Amino acid sequence: CASSLHGNYGYTF.

With regard to this clone: Additional DNA sequences in this sample encode the identical CDR3. The gene calls are TRBV4-1 and TRBJ2-1, with TRBD1 matching 7 bases. This CDR3 has 14 residues. Germline CDR1 is MGHRA and CDR2 is YSYEKL. The J segment lost 6 bases and the V segment lost 0 bases, leaving 2 bases of the junction unmatched. CDR3 bases: TGCGCCAGCAGCCAAGATCAGGGGGTCAATGAGCAGTTCTTC. Its protein product is CASSQDQGVNEQFF.

The V and J genes are TRBV27 and TRBJ1-1; possible D gene TRBD1, 6 bases. Per germline, CDR1 MNHEY and CDR2 SMNVEV (reference sequence). V was clipped by 4 bases and J by 1 base, with 16 bases between them. CDR3 size: 16 residues. CDR3 sequence (DNA): TGTGCCAGCAGTTCCGCGTTACAGGGTGCGAACACTGAAGCTTTCTTT. It encodes CASSSALQGANTEAFF.

The rearrangement links TRBV15 to TRBJ1-1; TRBD1 is a possible D gene (6 bases). The CDR3 runs to 16 residues. Germline V gene data show CDR1 as LNHNV and CDR2 as YYDKDF (reference sequence). V was trimmed by 0 bases and J by 10 bases, leaving 21 bases between them. The CDR3 coding sequence is TGTGCCACCAGCAGAGATCGCGGTCCAGGGACAATAGGAGCTTTCTTT. Its translation is CATSRDRGPGTIGAFF.

The V call is TRBV30, the J call TRBJ1-3, with D unclear. The germline CDR1 and CDR2 sequences are GTSNPN and SVGIG (reference sequence). This CDR3 region has 14 residues. Trimming shortened V by 1 base and J by 4 bases, and 11 bases separated the two germline ends. In nucleotides, the CDR3 is TGTGCCTGGAGTGGTCGGAGTACGGGAAACACCATATATTTT. Translated: CAWSGRSTGNTIYF.

The chain has TRBV2 and TRBJ2-7; 8 nucleotides line up with TRBD2. V lost 2 bases, J lost 4 bases, and 10 bases stayed unmatched. Per the germline V gene, CDR1 is SNHLY and CDR2 is FYNNEI. The CDR3 has 16 amino acids. The CDR3 bases are TGTGCCAGCAGTGAATTCCTTGGGAGCGGGAGTTACGAGCAGTACTTC. This sequence encodes CASSEFLGSGSYEQYF. Complete variable domain (other parts from reference TRBV2 and TRBJ2-7): EPEVTQTPSHQVTQMGQEVILRCVPISNHLYFYWYRQILGQKVEFLVSFYNNEISEKSEIFDDQFSVERPDGSNFTLKIRSTKLEDSAMYFCASSEFLGSGSYEQYFGPGTRLTVT.

The chain carries TRBV6-5 and TRBJ2-5, with D possibly matching TRBD1 (6 bases). Trimming took 0 bases from V and 2 from J, leaving 13 bases between them. This CDR3 has 16 amino acids. Germline V gene sequence: CDR1 MNHEY, CDR2 SVGAGI. DNA for the CDR3: TGTGCCAGCAGTTACTCCCCAGGGGCCCGACAAGAGACCCAGTACTTC. Amino acid sequence: CASSYSPGARQETQYF.

V gene TRBV10-1 combines with J gene TRBJ1-4; maybe TRBD1 (6 bases). V lost 6 bases to trimming and J lost 0 bases, with 20 bases between them. The CDR3 length is 18 residues. In germline, CDR1 is WNHNN, CDR2 SYGVQD (reference sequence). The CDR3 bases are TGCGCCAGCAGCCCCACTCCGGGACACCGAACAACTAATGAAAAACTGTTTTTT. This translates into CASSPTPGHRTTNEKLFF.

This clone was seen just once. The chain links TRBV4-3 to TRBJ2-6, with 9 positions matching TRBD1. The germline V gene has CDR1 LGHNA and CDR2 YSLEER. CDR3 length: 17 amino acids. The V and J ends lost 5 bases and 1 base, in that order; junction bases with no gene match: 6. CDR3 residues: CASSSHGTGSGANVLTF. DNA of the CDR3: TGCGCCAGCAGCTCGCACGGGACAGGGTCTGGGGCCAACGTCCTGACTTTC.

The chain uses TRBV19 and TRBJ1-1; perhaps TRBD1 as D (5 bases). The CDR3 is made up of 12 amino acids. Germline V gene sequence: CDR1 LNHDA, CDR2 SQIVND (reference sequence). Trimming removed 6 bases from V and 4 bases from J, with 9 bases in between. Written as DNA, the CDR3 is TGTGCCAGTAGGCAGGGAGGCACTGAAGCTTTCTTT. The encoded protein is CASRQGGTEAFF.

There are a few counts of this clone. The chain has TRBV4-1 and TRBJ1-5; no firm D call. V dropped 6 bases and J dropped 7 bases, with 13 bases sitting between them. Germline CDR1 and CDR2: MGHRA and YSYEKL. This CDR3 is 13 amino acids long. The CDR3 DNA follows: TGCGCCAGCAGTCTGAAGGGCGGGCAGCCCCAGCATTTT. Translated: CASSLKGGQPQHF.

This clone showed up just once. The chain is built from TRBV19 and TRBJ2-7, with TRBD2 identical over 13 bases. The ends lost 3 bases at V and 3 bases at J; junction bases unmatched: 5. Germline V CDR1 and CDR2: LNHDA, SQIVND (reference sequence). The CDR3 sequence is 16 residues long. The DNA for the CDR3 is TGTGCCAGTAGTATTGGAGGACTAGCGGGGGTCTACGAGCAGTACTTC. Amino acids: CASSIGGLAGVYEQYF.

In its sample, this clone was seen once. The chain recombines TRBV5-6 with TRBJ2-5; tentatively, D is TRBD2 (6 bases). Per the germline V gene, CDR1 is SGHDT and CDR2 is YYEEEE. V was clipped by 4 bases and J by 5 bases, with 12 bases between them. The CDR3 spans 13 residues. The CDR3 DNA reads as TGTGCCAGCAGCATGGGACTCGGGGAGACCCAGTACTTC. Its protein product is CASSMGLGETQYF.

The chain couples TRBV5-1 to TRBJ2-1; the match to TRBD2 covers 9 bases. Germline trimming cut 3 bases from V and 9 bases from J; bases unmatched to any gene: 7. Germline CDR1 reads SGHRS; CDR2 reads YFSETQ. This CDR3 region has 14 residues. The CDR3 loop reads CASSWGSGGREQFF. Here the CDR3 DNA reads TGCGCCAGCAGCTGGGGAAGCGGGGGGCGTGAGCAGTTCTTC.

Here the CDR3 reads CASNPGQYPPEAFF. The CDR3 nucleotides read TGTGCCAGCAACCCGGGACAGTACCCACCTGAAGCTTTCTTT. This chain uses TRBV6-1 with TRBJ1-1; 7 bases line up with TRBD1. Germline CDR1 and CDR2: MNHNS and SASEGT. With V trimmed by 7 bases and J by 6 bases, 11 bases remained unmatched. The CDR3 spans 14 residues.

The chain joins TRBV15 to TRBJ1-4; 9 nucleotides line up with TRBD1. CDR1 is LNHNV and CDR2 is YYDKDF in the germline V gene (reference sequence). The CDR3 loop spans 12 amino acids. V dropped 6 bases and J dropped 13; count of bases not matched to a gene: 6. The CDR3, as DNA: TGTGCCACCAGGGGGACAGGGCCGGGACTGTTTTTT. Its translation is CATRGTGPGLFF.

V is TRBV9 and J is TRBJ1-3, with a tentative D call TRBD1 (6 bases). Looked up from germline, CDR1 is SGDLS and CDR2 is YYNGEE. The CDR3 covers 17 residues. With 0 bases removed from V and 8 bases from J, the gap between germline ends came to 21 bases. For the CDR3, the DNA is TGTGCCAGCAGCGTAGCGGAAGTACAGGGCTACTTGGACACCATATATTTT. Protein product: CASSVAEVQGYLDTIYF.

This chain links TRBV6-1 with TRBJ2-6; no firm D call. Germline assignment: CDR1 MNHNS and CDR2 SASEGT. V was pared by 6 bases and J by 3 bases, with 12 bases between. The CDR3 sequence is 15 residues long. The CDR3 loop is CASRQNPGGANVLTF. The CDR3 coding sequence is TGTGCCAGCAGGCAGAATCCTGGTGGGGCCAACGTCCTGACTTTC.

The table lists this clone with a count of one. The same CDR3 can be traced to other DNA sequences in this sample. V is TRBV13 and J is TRBJ2-5; no reliable D call. In germline, CDR1 is PRHDT, CDR2 FYEKMQ (reference sequence). This CDR3 comprises 12 residues. V was cut by 0 bases and J by 4 bases, with 3 bases left in between. The CDR3 is CASSLGRETQYF. In DNA, the CDR3 is TGTGCCAGCAGCTTAGGCAGAGAGACCCAGTACTTC.

This clone appeared a single time. The chain couples TRBV10-3 to TRBJ2-7; 14 nucleotides match TRBD2. CDR1 is ENHRY, CDR2 SYGVKD, per germline. The CDR3 covers 16 residues. V lost 4 bases to trimming and J lost 0 bases; unmatched junction nucleotides: 2. The CDR3 loop is CAISGGLAGVSYEQYF. In DNA form, the CDR3 reads TGTGCCATCAGTGGGGGACTAGCGGGAGTCTCCTACGAGCAGTACTTC.